The 27 T cell receptor beta chains given below trace back to one sample, sequenced in a study of cytomegalovirus exposure and HLA in healthy donors. The primer mix had 60 Vbeta and 13 Jbeta primers. Assay: immunoSEQ multiplex PCR; the TCRdb copy retains only in-frame clones and omits some. The table lists 150,000 to 200,000 clones, around 74% of them singletons. The material sequenced was PBMCs. The receptors derive from a male donor in good health and CMV-seronegative.

The J gene is TRBJ2-1, the V gene TRBV5-4; D is ambiguous. CDR3 length equals 14 residues. Germline lookup yields CDR1 SGHNT and CDR2 YYREEE (reference sequence). V was cut by 0 bases and J by 5 bases, with 9 bases left in between. The CDR3 loop reads CASSLASPDNEQFF. CDR3 in DNA: TGTGCCAGCAGCTTGGCGTCCCCGGACAATGAGCAGTTCTTC.

This chain links TRBV5-1 with TRBJ2-5; 8 nucleotides agree with TRBD2. Unmatched junction bases numbered 5, after V lost 5 bases and J lost 5 bases. This CDR3 is built from 13 residues. Germline CDR1 reads SGHRS; CDR2 reads YFSETQ. The CDR3 sequence: CASRERGRETQYF. The DNA for the CDR3 is TGCGCCAGCAGGGAGCGGGGGCGGGAGACCCAGTACTTC.

This clone was counted only a few times. J is TRBJ2-5 and V is TRBV28, with 7 nucleotides matching TRBD1. V lost 6 bases, J lost 0 bases, and 7 bases stayed unmatched. The CDR3 is made up of 15 amino acids. CDR1 is MDHEN and CDR2 is SYDVKM in the germline V gene. The CDR3 bases are TGTGCCAGCAGGTACCGGGACAGTAACCAAGAGACCCAGTACTTC. The encoded protein is CASRYRDSNQETQYF.

Concerning this clone itself: The junction does not match germline at one end; this may be a read error. The chain couples TRBV25-1 to TRBJ2-2, with D maybe TRBD2 (5 bases). From germline, CDR1 is MGHDK and CDR2 SYGVNS. The CDR3 is 13 amino acids. CDR3 coding DNA: TGTGCCAGCAGTGGGGGTTGGACCGGGGAACTGTTTTTT. Amino acid sequence: CASSGGWTGELFF.

This clone has a handful of counts. V usage is TRBV28 and J usage is TRBJ2-1, with 7 bases aligning to TRBD1. This CDR3 is built from 13 residues. Germline V CDR1 and CDR2: MDHEN, SYDVKM. V gave up 5 bases and J gave up 9 bases; unmatched junction bases: 7. The CDR3 DNA reads as TGTGCCAGCAGTAAGGACAGGCGTGCTGAGCAGTTCTTC. Translation: CASSKDRRAEQFF.

The chain links TRBV2 to TRBJ2-3, with no clear D. The V gene's germline CDR1 is SNHLY and CDR2 FYNNEI. Trimming left V 10 bases short and J 3 bases short, with 11 bases between. This CDR3 region has 12 residues. The CDR3 nucleotides read TGTGCCATCTTTCGGTCGACAGATACGCAGTATTTT. Translating gives CAIFRSTDTQYF.

The chain employs TRBV2 and TRBJ1-4; D gene unclear. V was shortened by 6 bases and J by 5 bases, with 13 bases between the two germline ends. The CDR3 consists of 14 residues. Germline CDR1 SNHLY, CDR2 FYNNEI. The chain's CDR3 is CASRMRIRNEKLFF. CDR3 DNA: TGTGCCAGCAGGATGAGGATAAGGAATGAAAAACTGTTTTTT.

V and J are TRBV4-1 and TRBJ2-1; 10 bases map to TRBD2. The length of the CDR3 is 17 residues. Trimming took 1 base from V and 4 from J; bases not matched to a gene: 7. CDR1 and CDR2 (germline): MGHRA, YSYEKL. This CDR3 is CASSQVLELAGYNEQFF. The CDR3 region has the DNA TGCGCCAGCAGCCAAGTGTTGGAACTAGCGGGGTACAATGAGCAGTTCTTC.

This clone was counted once. This chain joins TRBV7-2 and TRBJ2-7; D call uncertain. The germline V and J ends were trimmed by 3 bases and 6 bases, with 9 bases remaining between them. Germline V gives CDR1 SGHTA, CDR2 FQGNSA. CDR3 length: 12 residues. In DNA form, the CDR3 reads TGTGCCAGCAGCTTGCTCCCAGGCGAGCAGTACTTC. Amino acid sequence: CASSLLPGEQYF.

This chain uses TRBV15 with TRBJ1-5, with D uncertain. V lost 3 bases to trimming and J lost 1 base, with 10 bases between them. The CDR3 extends over 15 amino acids. Germline loops: CDR1 LNHNV, CDR2 YYDKDF (reference sequence). DNA for the CDR3: TGTGCCACCAGCAGGGCCGGGAACAGCAATCAGCCCCAGCATTTT. Translating it yields CATSRAGNSNQPQHF.

The chain has TRBV27 and TRBJ2-7, with 13 bases fitting TRBD2. The junction had 5 bases not matched to a gene; V was cut back by 4 bases and J by 2 bases. Germline CDR1 and CDR2: MNHEY and SMNVEV (reference sequence). The CDR3 length is 16 residues. CDR3 region: CASSSRGTSGAYEQYF. CDR3 bases: TGTGCCAGCAGTTCACGGGGGACTAGCGGGGCCTACGAGCAGTACTTC.

This chain links TRBV5-4 with TRBJ2-1, with TRBD2 matching 11 bases. Trimming cost V 7 bases and J 7 bases; bases outside gene matches: 4. Germline loops: CDR1 SGHNT, CDR2 YYREEE (reference sequence). The CDR3 covers 13 residues. Written as DNA, the CDR3 is TGTGCCAGCGGGCTAGCGGGAGGAAATGAGCAGTTCTTC. Its protein is CASGLAGGNEQFF.

The chain has TRBV7-6 and TRBJ1-5; TRBD1 aligns across 9 bases. This CDR3 is 14 amino acids long. J gave up 4 bases and V 4 bases, and 2 bases lay outside the gene matches. Germline V lookup: CDR1 SGHVS, CDR2 FNYEAQ. The CDR3 reads CASSSGQGNQPQHF. CDR3 sequence (DNA): TGTGCCAGCAGCTCGGGACAGGGAAATCAGCCCCAGCATTTT.

This clone was counted between two and nine times. V and J are TRBV2 and TRBJ1-2; 9 bases match TRBD1. The CDR3 runs 16 residues. V was clipped by 6 bases and J by 2 bases; unmatched bases: 10. Germline V CDR1 and CDR2: SNHLY, FYNNEI. CDR3 residues: CASSLGATGGNYGYTF. The CDR3 region has the DNA TGTGCCAGCAGCTTAGGTGCGACAGGGGGGAACTATGGCTACACCTTC.

This clone has just a few counts. The V call is TRBV7-9, the J call TRBJ2-3, with TRBD2 identical over 7 bases. Germline loops: CDR1 SEHNR, CDR2 FQNEAQ (reference sequence). This CDR3 is 15 amino acids long. The ends lost 3 bases at V and 2 bases at J; junction bases unmatched: 5. The CDR3 DNA is TGTGCCAGCAGCTTCGGGGGAGGGCCCACAGATACGCAGTATTTT. It encodes CASSFGGGPTDTQYF.

V is TRBV28 and J is TRBJ2-1; weak D call: TRBD2 (5 bases). The CDR3 has 16 amino acids. Trimming pared 6 bases from V and 4 bases from J, leaving 19 bases between. Germline V gene lookup returns CDR1 MDHEN and CDR2 SYDVKM. This CDR3 reads CASSYPSPGRYNEQFF. The CDR3, as DNA: TGTGCCAGCAGCTACCCCTCCCCGGGAAGGTACAATGAGCAGTTCTTC.

The chain recombines TRBV6-5 with TRBJ1-1; possibly TRBD1 for D (6 bases). V was trimmed by 6 bases and J by 9 bases, leaving 23 bases between them. CDR3 length: 15 amino acids. The V gene's germline CDR1 is MNHEY and CDR2 SVGAGI. The CDR3 spells CASSPGVMSVGQAFF. The CDR3 DNA follows: TGTGCCAGCAGCCCAGGGGTAATGTCGGTTGGTCAAGCTTTCTTT.

The chain employs TRBV9 and TRBJ2-1; tentative D call: TRBD1 (5 bases). Germline CDR1 is SGDLS and CDR2 is YYNGEE. This CDR3 is 18 amino acids long. Trimming left V 3 bases short and J 7 bases short, with 26 bases between. CDR3 loop: CASSEAPPGVWGQNEQFF. CDR3 sequence (DNA): TGTGCCAGCAGCGAGGCCCCCCCTGGAGTCTGGGGCCAGAATGAGCAGTTCTTC.

This clone was seen more than once but under ten times. V is TRBV30 and J is TRBJ1-4, with D possibly matching TRBD1 (5 bases). Trimming stripped 5 bases from V and 8 bases from J, with 15 bases between. CDR1 is GTSNPN and CDR2 is SVGIG in the germline V gene (reference sequence). The CDR3 covers 13 residues. The CDR3 DNA reads TGTGCCTGGGGGGAGGGACGGGGAGAAAAACTGTTTTTT. It translates to CAWGEGRGEKLFF.

As to this clone: Germline is not matched at one junction end, which may reflect a read error. This sequence joins TRBV7-9 and TRBJ1-2; 7 bases fit TRBD1. This CDR3 comprises 15 residues. Germline V gene lookup returns CDR1 SEHNR and CDR2 FQNEAQ (reference sequence). The CDR3 region is CSSSYSGTDTYGYTF. The CDR3 nucleotides read TGTTCCAGCAGCTACTCCGGGACAGACACCTATGGCTACACCTTC.

This chain connects TRBV6-5 to TRBJ1-2, with a possible D match to TRBD1 (6 bases). Trimming stripped 2 bases from V and 4 bases from J, with 17 bases between. Germline lookup yields CDR1 MNHEY and CDR2 SVGAGI. CDR3 length equals 16 residues. The CDR3 spells CASSYGTGSAVYGYTF. The CDR3 DNA is TGTGCCAGCAGTTACGGAACAGGGTCAGCGGTCTATGGCTACACCTTC.

V gene TRBV28 combines with J gene TRBJ1-5; the D gene is possibly TRBD1 (6 bases). Germline-derived CDR1 and CDR2 are MDHEN and SYDVKM. The CDR3 is 16 residues long. Trimming removed 3 bases from V and 4 bases from J, with 16 bases in between. CDR3 region: CASSFGLRGGNQPQHF. The CDR3 DNA follows: TGTGCCAGCAGTTTTGGGTTAAGAGGGGGTAATCAGCCCCAGCATTTT. Supplemented by reference TRBV28 and TRBJ1-5, the full variable domain reads DVKVTQSSRYLVKRTGEKVFLECVQDMDHENMFWYRQDPGLGLRLIYFSYDVKMKEKGDIPEGYSVSREKKERFSLILESASTNQTSMYLCASSFGLRGGNQPQHFGDGTRLSIL.

The chain joins TRBV7-2 to TRBJ2-2, with 16 positions matching TRBD2. The CDR3 consists of 17 residues. J was trimmed by 6 bases and V by 2 bases; bases with no gene match: 3. The germline V gene has CDR1 SGHTA and CDR2 FQGNSA. The chain's CDR3 is CASSLSGTSGRAGELFF. For the CDR3, the DNA is TGTGCCAGCAGCTTATCGGGGACTAGCGGGAGGGCCGGGGAGCTGTTTTTT.

The genes are TRBV7-2 and TRBJ2-1, with 7 bases lining up with TRBD2. The germline V gene has CDR1 SGHTA and CDR2 FQGNSA. The V segment lost 0 bases and the J segment 10 bases; nucleotides outside the gene matches: 6. This CDR3 region has 14 residues. CDR3 sequence (DNA): TGTGCCAGCAGCTTAGCGGGAGGGTTCAACGAGCAGTTCTTC. Translating it yields CASSLAGGFNEQFF. Drawing the rest from reference TRBV7-2 and TRBJ2-1, the complete variable domain is GAGVSQSPSNKVTEKGKDVELRCDPISGHTALYWYRQSLGQGLEFLIYFQGNSAPDKSGLPSDRFSAERTGGSVSTLTIQRTQQEDSAVYLCASSLAGGFNEQFFGPGTRLTVL.

The chain is built from TRBV25-1 and TRBJ2-5, with D possibly TRBD1 on 6 matching bases. V was trimmed by 4 bases and J by 4 bases, leaving 13 bases between them. The CDR3 totals 14 residues. Germline V gene data show CDR1 as MGHDK and CDR2 as SYGVNS. This chain's CDR3 is CASSASRGSETQYF. The CDR3 DNA reads as TGTGCCAGCAGTGCTAGCAGGGGCTCAGAGACCCAGTACTTC.

The gene calls are TRBV2 and TRBJ1-1, with D perhaps matching TRBD1 (6 bases). Germline CDR1 SNHLY, CDR2 FYNNEI. Trimming cost V 5 bases and J 0 bases, with 19 bases left between them. CDR3 length: 17 amino acids. The DNA for the CDR3 is TGTGCCAGCAGTTACAGTGGGGCACAGGGCATGAACACTGAAGCTTTCTTT. This sequence encodes CASSYSGAQGMNTEAFF.

Turning to this clone: This specimen includes other DNA sequences encoding the same CDR3. The chain has TRBV20-1 and TRBJ2-7, with D unresolved. The germline V and J ends were trimmed by 5 bases and 0 bases, with 5 bases remaining between them. The CDR3 is 11 amino acids. Germline V CDR1 and CDR2: DFQATT, SNEGSKA (reference sequence). CDR3 coding DNA: TGCAGTGCTTCTAGCTCCTACGAGCAGTACTTC. It specifies CSASSSYEQYF.